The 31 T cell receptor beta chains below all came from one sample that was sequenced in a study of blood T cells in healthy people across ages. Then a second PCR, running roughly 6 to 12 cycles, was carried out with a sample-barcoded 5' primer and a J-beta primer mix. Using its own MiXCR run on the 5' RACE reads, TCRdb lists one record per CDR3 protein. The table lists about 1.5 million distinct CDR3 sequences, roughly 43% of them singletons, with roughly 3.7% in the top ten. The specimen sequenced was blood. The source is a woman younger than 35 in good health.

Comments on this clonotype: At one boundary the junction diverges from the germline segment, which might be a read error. This chain's CDR3 is CASSLASIAGELFF. The CDR3 region has the DNA TGTGCCAGCAGTTTAGCTTCTATCGCCGGGGAGCTGTTTTTT. This chain connects TRBV7-9 to TRBJ2-2; D call uncertain. The CDR3 spans 14 residues. Per germline, CDR1 SEHNR and CDR2 FQNEAQ (reference sequence).

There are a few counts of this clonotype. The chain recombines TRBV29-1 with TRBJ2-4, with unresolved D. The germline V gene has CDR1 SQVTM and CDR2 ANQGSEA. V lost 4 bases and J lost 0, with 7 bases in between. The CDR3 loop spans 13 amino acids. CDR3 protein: CSVGLRAKNIQYF. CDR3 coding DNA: TGCAGCGTTGGATTGAGAGCCAAAAACATTCAGTACTTC.

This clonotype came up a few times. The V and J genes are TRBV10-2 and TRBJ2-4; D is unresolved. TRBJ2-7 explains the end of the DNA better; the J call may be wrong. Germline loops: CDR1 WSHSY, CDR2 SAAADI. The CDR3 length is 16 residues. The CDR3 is CASSELRLGTPYEQYF. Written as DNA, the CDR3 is TGCGCCAGCAGTGAGCTAAGGTTGGGAACCCCCTACGAGCAGTACTTC.

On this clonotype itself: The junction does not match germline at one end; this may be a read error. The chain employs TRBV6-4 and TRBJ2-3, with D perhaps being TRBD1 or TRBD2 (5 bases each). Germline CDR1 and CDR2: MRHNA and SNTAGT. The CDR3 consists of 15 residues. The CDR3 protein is CTSSEGRTSTDTQYF. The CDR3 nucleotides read TGTACCAGCAGTGAGGGGCGCACTAGCACAGATACGCAGTATTTT.

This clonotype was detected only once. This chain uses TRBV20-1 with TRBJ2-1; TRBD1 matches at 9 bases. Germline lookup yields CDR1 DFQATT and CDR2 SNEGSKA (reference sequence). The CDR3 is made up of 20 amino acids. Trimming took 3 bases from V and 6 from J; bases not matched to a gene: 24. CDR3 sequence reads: CSARPRDRALVTKSPNEQFF. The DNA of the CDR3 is TGCAGTGCTAGGCCCCGGGACAGGGCGCTAGTAACCAAATCCCCCAATGAGCAGTTCTTC.

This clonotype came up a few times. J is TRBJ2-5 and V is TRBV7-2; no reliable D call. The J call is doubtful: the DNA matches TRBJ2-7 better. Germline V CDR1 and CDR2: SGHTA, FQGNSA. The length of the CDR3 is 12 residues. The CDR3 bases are TGTGCCAGCACCAAGGTGGGCAACGAGCAGTACTTC. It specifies CASTKVGNEQYF.

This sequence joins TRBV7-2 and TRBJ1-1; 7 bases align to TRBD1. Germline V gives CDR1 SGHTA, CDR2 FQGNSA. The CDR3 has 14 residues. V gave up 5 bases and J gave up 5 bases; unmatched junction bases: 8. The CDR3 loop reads CASSARQGKTEAFF. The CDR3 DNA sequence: TGTGCCAGCAGCGCGCGACAGGGAAAGACTGAAGCTTTCTTT.

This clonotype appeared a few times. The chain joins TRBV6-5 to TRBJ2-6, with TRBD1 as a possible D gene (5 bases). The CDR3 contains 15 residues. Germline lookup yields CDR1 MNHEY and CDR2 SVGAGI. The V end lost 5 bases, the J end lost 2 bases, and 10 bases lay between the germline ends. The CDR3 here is CASSPTGTGANVLTF. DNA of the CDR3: TGTGCCAGCAGTCCAACAGGTACTGGGGCCAACGTCCTGACTTTC.

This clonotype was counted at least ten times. CDR3 coding DNA: TGCAGCGCCCAGGGACAGGAGAACACTGAAGCTTTCTTT. Its translation is CSAQGQENTEAFF. J is TRBJ1-1 and V is TRBV29-1, with TRBD1 matching over 8 bases. The CDR3 totals 13 residues. The ends lost 7 bases at V and 1 base at J; junction bases unmatched: 5. Germline CDR1 is SQVTM and CDR2 is ANQGSEA. The complete variable domain, with remaining parts taken from reference TRBV29-1 and TRBJ1-1, reads SAVISQKPSRDICQRGTSLTIQCQVDSQVTMMFWYRQQPGQSLTLIATANQGSEATYESGFVIDKFPISRPNLTFSTLTVSNMSPEDSSIYLCSAQGQENTEAFFGQGTRLTVV.

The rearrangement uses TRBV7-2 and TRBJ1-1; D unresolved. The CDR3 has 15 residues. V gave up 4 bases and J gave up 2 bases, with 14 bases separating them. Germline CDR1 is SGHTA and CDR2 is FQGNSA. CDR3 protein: CASSWAGSGNTEAFF. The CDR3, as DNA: TGTGCCAGCAGCTGGGCGGGGAGCGGAAACACTGAAGCTTTCTTT. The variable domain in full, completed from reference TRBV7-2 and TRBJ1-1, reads GAGVSQSPSNKVTEKGKDVELRCDPISGHTALYWYRQSLGQGLEFLIYFQGNSAPDKSGLPSDRFSAERTGGSVSTLTIQRTQQEDSAVYLCASSWAGSGNTEAFFGQGTRLTVV.

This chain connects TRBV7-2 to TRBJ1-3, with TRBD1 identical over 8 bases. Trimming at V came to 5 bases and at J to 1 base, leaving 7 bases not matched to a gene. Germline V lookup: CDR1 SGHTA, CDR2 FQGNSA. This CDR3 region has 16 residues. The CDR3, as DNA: TGTGCCAGCAGCCCTCAACAGGGGGGGTCTGGAAACACCATATATTTT. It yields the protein CASSPQQGGSGNTIYF.

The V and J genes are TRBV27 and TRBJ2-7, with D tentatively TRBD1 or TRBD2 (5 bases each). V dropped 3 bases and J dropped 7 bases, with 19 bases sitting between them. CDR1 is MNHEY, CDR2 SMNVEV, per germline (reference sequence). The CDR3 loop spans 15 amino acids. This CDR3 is CASSFNPAGTGEQYF. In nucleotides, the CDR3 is TGTGCCAGCAGTTTCAATCCCGCCGGGACGGGGGAGCAGTACTTC.

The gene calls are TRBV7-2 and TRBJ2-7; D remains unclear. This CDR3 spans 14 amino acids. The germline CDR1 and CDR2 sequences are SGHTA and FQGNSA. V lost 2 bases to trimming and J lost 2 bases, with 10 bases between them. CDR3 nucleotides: TGTGCCAGCAGCTTATGGAGAACGGCCTACGAGCAGTACTTC. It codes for CASSLWRTAYEQYF.

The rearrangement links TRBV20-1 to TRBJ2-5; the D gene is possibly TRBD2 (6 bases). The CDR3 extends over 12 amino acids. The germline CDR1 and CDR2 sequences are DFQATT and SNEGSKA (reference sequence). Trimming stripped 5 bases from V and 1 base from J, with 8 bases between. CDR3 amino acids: CSAPSAQETQYF. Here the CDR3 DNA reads TGCAGTGCTCCTAGCGCCCAAGAGACCCAGTACTTC.

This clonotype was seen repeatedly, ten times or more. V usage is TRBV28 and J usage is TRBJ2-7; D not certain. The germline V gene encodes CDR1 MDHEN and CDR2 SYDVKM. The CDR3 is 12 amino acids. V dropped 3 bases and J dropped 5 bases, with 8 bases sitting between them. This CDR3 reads CASSLLADEQYF. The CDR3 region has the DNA TGTGCCAGCAGTTTGCTTGCCGACGAGCAGTACTTC.

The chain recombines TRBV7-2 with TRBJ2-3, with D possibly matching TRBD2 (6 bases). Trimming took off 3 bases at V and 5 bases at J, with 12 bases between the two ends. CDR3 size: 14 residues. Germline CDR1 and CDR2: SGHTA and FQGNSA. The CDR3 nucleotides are TGTGCCAGCAGCTTTGGAGGGCCTGTAGATACGCAGTATTTT. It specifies CASSFGGPVDTQYF. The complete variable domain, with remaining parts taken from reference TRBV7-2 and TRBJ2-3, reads GAGVSQSPSNKVTEKGKDVELRCDPISGHTALYWYRQSLGQGLEFLIYFQGNSAPDKSGLPSDRFSAERTGGSVSTLTIQRTQQEDSAVYLCASSFGGPVDTQYFGPGTRLTVL.

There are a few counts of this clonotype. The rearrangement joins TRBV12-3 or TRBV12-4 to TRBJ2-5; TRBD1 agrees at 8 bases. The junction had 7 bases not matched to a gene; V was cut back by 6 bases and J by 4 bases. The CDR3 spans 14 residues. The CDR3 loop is CASSQDRATETQYF. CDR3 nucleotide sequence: TGTGCCAGCAGCCAGGACAGGGCAACAGAGACCCAGTACTTC.

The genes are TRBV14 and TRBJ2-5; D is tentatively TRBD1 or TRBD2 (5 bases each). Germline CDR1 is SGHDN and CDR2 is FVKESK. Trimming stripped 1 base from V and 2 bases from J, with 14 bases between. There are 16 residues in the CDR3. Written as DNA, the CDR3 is TGTGCCAGCAGCCAAGGAGGGGCCGGCTTACAAGAGACCCAGTACTTC. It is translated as CASSQGGAGLQETQYF.

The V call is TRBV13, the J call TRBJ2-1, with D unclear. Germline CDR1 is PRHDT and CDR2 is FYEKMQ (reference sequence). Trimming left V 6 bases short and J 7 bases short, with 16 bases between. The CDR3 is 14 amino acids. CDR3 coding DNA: TGTGCCAGCAGTCCCCGTGAGATTGGGAATGAGCAGTTCTTC. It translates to CASSPREIGNEQFF.

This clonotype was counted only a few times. The CDR3 reads CASSFLGARSEAFF. The CDR3 DNA follows: TGTGCCAGCAGTTTTTTGGGGGCGCGATCTGAAGCTTTCTTT. The chain links TRBV6-2 or TRBV6-3 to TRBJ1-1; possible D gene TRBD1, 6 bases. The CDR3 is made up of 14 amino acids. Trimming stripped 4 bases from V and 6 bases from J, with 15 bases between. Germline CDR1 is MNHEY and CDR2 is SVGEGT.

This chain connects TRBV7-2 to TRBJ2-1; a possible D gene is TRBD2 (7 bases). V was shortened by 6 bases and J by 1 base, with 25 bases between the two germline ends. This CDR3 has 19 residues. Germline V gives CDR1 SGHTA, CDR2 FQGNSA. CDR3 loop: CASRSVGAGVVGSYNEQFF. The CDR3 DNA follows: TGTGCCAGCAGGTCTGTGGGGGCGGGAGTTGTTGGGTCCTACAATGAGCAGTTCTTC.

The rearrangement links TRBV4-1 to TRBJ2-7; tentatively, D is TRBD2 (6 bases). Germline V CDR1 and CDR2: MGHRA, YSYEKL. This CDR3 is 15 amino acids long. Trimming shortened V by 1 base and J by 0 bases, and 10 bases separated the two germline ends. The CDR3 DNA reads TGCGCCAGCAGCCAAGTAGCGGATCCCTCCTACGAGCAGTACTTC. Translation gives CASSQVADPSYEQYF.

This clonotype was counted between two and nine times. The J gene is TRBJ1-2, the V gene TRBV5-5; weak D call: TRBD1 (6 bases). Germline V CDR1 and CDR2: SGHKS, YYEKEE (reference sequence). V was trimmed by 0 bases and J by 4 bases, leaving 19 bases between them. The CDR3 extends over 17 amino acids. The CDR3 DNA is TGTGCCAGCAGCTTGGGGGGGTTACGGACAGCTGTCTATGGCTACACCTTC. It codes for CASSLGGLRTAVYGYTF.

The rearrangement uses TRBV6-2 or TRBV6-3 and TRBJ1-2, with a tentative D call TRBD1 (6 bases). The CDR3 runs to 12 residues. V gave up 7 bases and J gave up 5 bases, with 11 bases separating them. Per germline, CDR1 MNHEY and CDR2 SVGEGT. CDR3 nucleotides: TGTGCCAGCACGGGGGGCGCGTATGGCTACACCTTC. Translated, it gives CASTGGAYGYTF.

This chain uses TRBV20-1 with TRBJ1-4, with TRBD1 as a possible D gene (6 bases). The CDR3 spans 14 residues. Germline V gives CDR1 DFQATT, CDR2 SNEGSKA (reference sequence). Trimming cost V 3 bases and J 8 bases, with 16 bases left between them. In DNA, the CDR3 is TGCAGTGCTAGGGGCGGCAGGGGCGAAGAAAAACTGTTTTTT. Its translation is CSARGGRGEEKLFF.

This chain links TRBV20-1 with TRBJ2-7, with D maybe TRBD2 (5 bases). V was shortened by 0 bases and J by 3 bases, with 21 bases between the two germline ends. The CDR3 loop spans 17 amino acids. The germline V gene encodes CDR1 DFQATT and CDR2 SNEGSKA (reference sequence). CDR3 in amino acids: CSARDDVGPFGDYEQYF. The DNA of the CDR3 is TGCAGTGCTAGAGATGACGTTGGGCCTTTCGGGGACTACGAGCAGTACTTC.

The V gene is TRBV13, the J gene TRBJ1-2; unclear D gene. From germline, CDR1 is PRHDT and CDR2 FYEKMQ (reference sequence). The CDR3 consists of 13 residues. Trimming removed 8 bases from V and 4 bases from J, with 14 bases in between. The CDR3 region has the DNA TGTGCCAGCCAAATCAGGTCAGGCTATGGCTACACCTTC. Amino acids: CASQIRSGYGYTF.

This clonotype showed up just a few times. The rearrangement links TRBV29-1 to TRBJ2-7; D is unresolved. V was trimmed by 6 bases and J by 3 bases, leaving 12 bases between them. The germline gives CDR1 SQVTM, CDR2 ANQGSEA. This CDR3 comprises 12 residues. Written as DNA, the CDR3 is TGCAGCGTGATCTCCCCGGACTACGAGCAGTACTTC. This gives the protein CSVISPDYEQYF.

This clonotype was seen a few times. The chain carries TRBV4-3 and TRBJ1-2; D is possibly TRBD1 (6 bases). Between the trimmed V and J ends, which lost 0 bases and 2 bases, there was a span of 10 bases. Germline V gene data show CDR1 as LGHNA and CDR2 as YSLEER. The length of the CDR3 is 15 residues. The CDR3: CASSQDTGLNYGYTF. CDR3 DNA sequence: TGCGCCAGCAGCCAAGATACAGGGTTAAACTATGGCTACACCTTC.

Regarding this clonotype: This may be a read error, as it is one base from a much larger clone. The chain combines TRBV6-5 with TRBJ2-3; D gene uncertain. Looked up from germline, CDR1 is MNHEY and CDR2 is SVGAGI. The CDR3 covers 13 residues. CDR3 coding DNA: TGTGCCAGCAGTCCTAGAGGCCCAGATGCGCAGTATTTT. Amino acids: CASSPRGPDAQYF.

The CDR3 loop reads CAWSSAGLGGQPQHF. DNA for the CDR3: TGTGCCTGGAGCTCAGCAGGGCTTGGTGGTCAGCCCCAGCATTTT. The rearrangement links TRBV30 to TRBJ1-5; weak D call: TRBD1 (5 bases). From germline, CDR1 is GTSNPN and CDR2 SVGIG (reference sequence). CDR3 length equals 15 residues. V lost 3 bases and J 6 bases, leaving 18 bases between the germline ends.